Listed here are 22 T cell receptor beta chains from one sample, sequenced in a study of cytomegalovirus exposure and HLA in healthy donors. The primer mix had 60 Vbeta and 13 Jbeta primers. Some clones are missing from TCRdb's copy, which holds only in-frame ones; the method was immunoSEQ multiplex PCR. The data contain 150,000 or so clones, about two thirds of them singletons. Sequencing was carried out using PBMCs. These receptors were obtained from a young woman in good health and CMV-seronegative.

The chain employs TRBV6-1 and TRBJ1-1; TRBD1 aligns across 9 bases. V lost 2 bases to trimming and J lost 7 bases; unmatched junction nucleotides: 8. Germline V gives CDR1 MNHNS, CDR2 SASEGT. This CDR3 contains 15 residues. CDR3: CASSEYATGGNEAFF. The CDR3 nucleotides are TGTGCCAGCAGTGAATACGCGACAGGGGGGAATGAAGCTTTCTTT.

This clone has a handful of counts. The chain has TRBV5-1 and TRBJ2-3; tentative D call: TRBD2 (6 bases). CDR3 size: 16 residues. Between the trimmed V and J ends, which lost 3 bases and 0 bases, there was a span of 14 bases. CDR1 is SGHRS and CDR2 is YFSETQ in the germline V gene. The CDR3 DNA reads as TGCGCCAGCAGCTCCGGGACTCCCGGCAGCACAGATACGCAGTATTTT. It yields the protein CASSSGTPGSTDTQYF.

On this clone itself: Other DNA sequences in this sample translate to the same CDR3. The chain joins TRBV7-2 to TRBJ1-2; 7 nucleotides align to TRBD1. The length of the CDR3 is 12 residues. Germline V gives CDR1 SGHTA, CDR2 FQGNSA. J lost 5 bases, V lost 5 bases, and 2 bases had no gene match. CDR3 in DNA: TGTGCCAGCAGCCTGACAGGGTATGGCTACACCTTC. Protein sequence: CASSLTGYGYTF.

The chain employs TRBV6-1 and TRBJ1-4; the match to TRBD1 covers 9 bases. This CDR3 has 14 amino acids. CDR1 is MNHNS and CDR2 is SASEGT in the germline V gene. The trim removed 4 bases at V and 5 bases at J, leaving 2 bases unmatched. The CDR3 nucleotides are TGTGCCAGCAGTGTGGGACAGGGCAATGAAAAACTGTTTTTT. This gives the protein CASSVGQGNEKLFF.

The V call is TRBV7-2, the J call TRBJ1-6; 8 positions agree with TRBD1. The junction had 15 bases not matched to a gene; V was cut back by 4 bases and J by 7 bases. The CDR3 is 18 amino acids. Germline values: CDR1 SGHTA, CDR2 FQGNSA. The CDR3 is CASSSPRDRHAGNSPLHF. DNA for the CDR3: TGTGCCAGCAGCTCCCCCCGGGACAGGCATGCGGGGAATTCACCCCTCCACTTT. The whole variable domain, remainder taken from reference TRBV7-2 and TRBJ1-6, is GAGVSQSPSNKVTEKGKDVELRCDPISGHTALYWYRQSLGQGLEFLIYFQGNSAPDKSGLPSDRFSAERTGGSVSTLTIQRTQQEDSAVYLCASSSPRDRHAGNSPLHFGNGTRLTVT.

The rearrangement links TRBV23-1 to TRBJ2-7; D may be TRBD1 (6 bases). TRBV23-1 is identified as an open reading frame with a role that is uncertain. V lost 6 bases, J lost 1 base, and 25 bases lay in between. The CDR3 is 18 amino acids. CDR3 in DNA: TGCGCCAGCAGGGCCGAACTCCAGGGGTCTTCCGGATCCTACGAGCAGTACGTC. Amino acid sequence: CASRAELQGSSGSYEQYV.

The chain employs TRBV2 and TRBJ1-3, with a possible D match to TRBD1 (6 bases). From germline, CDR1 is SNHLY and CDR2 FYNNEI. The V and J ends lost 6 bases and 0 bases respectively, with 9 bases between them. The CDR3 totals 14 residues. CDR3 nucleotide sequence: TGTGCCAGCAGCAGGGGTAGCTCTGGAAACACCATATATTTT. This codes for CASSRGSSGNTIYF.

The rearrangement links TRBV9 to TRBJ2-3; TRBD2 aligns across 7 bases. The CDR3 totals 16 residues. The germline gives CDR1 SGDLS, CDR2 YYNGEE. J lost 1 base, V lost 0 bases, and 5 bases had no gene match. CDR3 DNA sequence: TGTGCCAGCAGCGTAGGTGGGAGGGCAGGCACAGATACGCAGTATTTT. Translating it yields CASSVGGRAGTDTQYF. Using reference TRBV9 and TRBJ2-3 for the parts outside the CDR3, the full variable domain is DSGVTQTPKHLITATGQRVTLRCSPRSGDLSVYWYQQSLDQGLQFLIQYYNGEERAKGNILERFSAQQFPDLHSELNLSSLELGDSALYFCASSVGGRAGTDTQYFGPGTRLTVL.

The table lists this clone with a few counts. The chain has TRBV15 and TRBJ1-1; D possibly corresponds to TRBD1 (6 bases). The CDR3 runs to 14 residues. Germline CDR1 reads LNHNV; CDR2 reads YYDKDF (reference sequence). V was shortened by 7 bases and J by 0 bases, with 12 bases between the two germline ends. Here the CDR3 reads CATKKQGLNTEAFF. CDR3 bases: TGTGCCACCAAAAAGCAGGGGTTGAACACTGAAGCTTTCTTT.

The V call is TRBV6-4, the J call TRBJ2-3, with TRBD2 matching 11 bases. Germline V lookup: CDR1 MRHNA, CDR2 SNTAGT. The V segment lost 5 bases and the J segment 0 bases; nucleotides outside the gene matches: 4. CDR3 length: 16 residues. This CDR3 reads CASSRLAGGSTDTQYF. DNA for the CDR3: TGTGCCAGCAGTCGATTAGCGGGGGGGAGCACAGATACGCAGTATTTT.

J is TRBJ2-7 and V is TRBV28; 8 bases agree with TRBD1. CDR1 and CDR2 from the germline V gene are MDHEN and SYDVKM. The CDR3 loop spans 16 amino acids. Unmatched junction bases numbered 16, after V lost 6 bases and J lost 6 bases. The CDR3: CASSLRPGRGPSEQYF. CDR3 sequence (DNA): TGTGCCAGCAGCTTAAGGCCAGGCAGGGGGCCAAGCGAGCAGTACTTC.

This clone has just a few counts. The chain combines TRBV6-5 with TRBJ2-7; tentatively, D is TRBD2 (6 bases). This CDR3 contains 15 residues. V dropped 6 bases and J dropped 3 bases, with 18 bases sitting between them. The germline gives CDR1 MNHEY, CDR2 SVGAGI. Written as DNA, the CDR3 is TGTGCCAGCAGGGCCCTCGGGAGTCTGGTCTACGAGCAGTACTTC. Translating gives CASRALGSLVYEQYF.

This sequence joins TRBV19 and TRBJ2-1; the match to TRBD1 covers 7 bases. Germline CDR1 LNHDA, CDR2 SQIVND (reference sequence). The CDR3 length is 13 residues. V was clipped by 5 bases and J by 6 bases; unmatched bases: 4. CDR3 sequence: CASSLGQRNEQFF. Written as DNA, the CDR3 is TGTGCCAGTAGTTTGGGACAGCGCAATGAGCAGTTCTTC.

A word on this clone: One junction end does not reproduce the germline sequence, and a read error may be involved. This chain connects TRBV11-3 to TRBJ2-6, with D maybe TRBD1 (5 bases). CDR1 is SGHNT, CDR2 YENEEA, per germline. The CDR3 runs to 14 residues. The CDR3 reads CASSLSSGANGLTF. The CDR3, as DNA: TGTGCCAGCAGCTTAAGCTCTGGGGCCAACGGCCTGACTTTC.

This sequence joins TRBV9 and TRBJ1-5; TRBD1 is a possible D gene (5 bases). Trimming pared 4 bases from V and 3 bases from J, leaving 17 bases between. CDR3 length equals 16 residues. Germline V CDR1 and CDR2: SGDLS, YYNGEE. The CDR3 DNA reads TGTGCCAGCAGCCCCGGGGGAAACTCCGACAATCAGCCCCAGCATTTT. This codes for CASSPGGNSDNQPQHF.

This clone has only a few counts. The same CDR3 can be traced to other DNA sequences in this sample. V and J are TRBV29-1 and TRBJ1-1; D not resolved. Germline lookup yields CDR1 SQVTM and CDR2 ANQGSEA. With 3 bases removed from V and 1 base from J, the gap between germline ends came to 3 bases. The CDR3 consists of 11 residues. The CDR3 spells CSVERNTEAFF. Written as DNA, the CDR3 is TGCAGCGTTGAGAGGAACACTGAAGCTTTCTTT.

In its sample, this clone was seen once. The chain employs TRBV18 and TRBJ1-3; tentatively, D is TRBD1 (6 bases). The CDR3 extends over 16 amino acids. CDR1 and CDR2 (germline): KGHSH, LQKENI. The V end lost 3 bases, the J end lost 0 bases, and 12 bases lay between the germline ends. CDR3 sequence (DNA): TGTGCCAGCTCACCTCTACAGGGATTCTCTGGAAACACCATATATTTT. It translates to CASSPLQGFSGNTIYF.

This chain uses TRBV7-9 with TRBJ2-5; D remains unclear. The ends were cut back, 2 bases at V and 0 bases at J, with 10 bases in the middle. Germline CDR1 and CDR2: SEHNR and FQNEAQ (reference sequence). The length of the CDR3 is 15 residues. CDR3 protein: CASSLTHTYQETQYF. The CDR3 DNA is TGTGCCAGCAGCTTAACCCACACGTACCAAGAGACCCAGTACTTC.

This clone has a single count. The genes are TRBV7-3 and TRBJ2-7, with D perhaps matching TRBD1 (6 bases). The CDR3 totals 15 residues. Trimming took off 5 bases at V and 6 bases at J, with 20 bases between the two ends. Germline V gives CDR1 SGHTA, CDR2 FQGTGA. Here the CDR3 reads CASSPGQGYLSEQYF. In DNA, the CDR3 is TGTGCCAGCAGCCCGGGGCAGGGGTATCTGAGCGAGCAGTACTTC.

This clone was counted only a few times. This chain joins TRBV7-2 and TRBJ1-4; 9 bases are shared with TRBD1. The CDR3 is 15 residues long. Germline-derived CDR1 and CDR2 are SGHTA and FQGNSA. Trimming cost V 5 bases and J 7 bases; bases outside gene matches: 8. CDR3: CASSLSGTGLEKLFF. The CDR3 bases are TGTGCCAGCAGCCTATCGGGGACAGGGCTTGAAAAACTGTTTTTT.

The CDR3 sequence: CANPGQGQPDTQYF. CDR3 in DNA: TGCGCCAACCCGGGACAGGGGCAGCCAGATACGCAGTATTTT. The J gene is TRBJ2-3, the V gene TRBV10-2; 10 bases map to TRBD1. The CDR3 runs to 14 residues. The V segment lost 10 bases and the J segment 4 bases; nucleotides outside the gene matches: 8. From germline, CDR1 is WSHSY and CDR2 SAAADI.

This clone was recorded a few times. The chain has TRBV4-1 and TRBJ2-3; D is perhaps TRBD1 (6 bases). The CDR3 totals 16 residues. The V and J ends lost 3 bases and 3 bases respectively, with 16 bases between them. CDR1 and CDR2 (germline): MGHRA, YSYEKL. CDR3 DNA sequence: TGCGCCAGCAGCCAGGCTCACAGGGCCGTAACAGATACGCAGTATTTT. Translating gives CASSQAHRAVTDTQYF.